This T cell receptor (beta chain) came from a study of control samples from healthy donors and cancer patients. Assay: immunoSEQ multiplex PCR; the TCRdb copy retains only in-frame clones and omits some. The table has under 200,000 clones, 93% seen once. Trimming removed 6 bases from V and 3 bases from J, with 18 bases in between. CDR1 is SGHKS, CDR2 YYEKEE, per germline (reference sequence). CDR3 length equals 15 residues. This rearrangement joins TRBV5-5 to TRBJ1-1, with unresolved D. The origin of this receptor is a woman aged 55-70 years in good health. The sequenced sample consisted of blood. CDR3 sequence (DNA): TGTGCCAGCACCCGAGGGAGCAACAGTGACACTGAAGCTTTCTTT. Its protein is CASTRGSNSDTEAFF.